This T cell receptor (beta chain) was sequenced in a study of cytotoxic CD8 clonotypes in ibrutinib-treated CLL. As for the study in general: Partial responses numbered some 24 and complete responses 2; after a median around 68 months, roughly 15 stayed remitted and about 12 progressed. The study recorded mean values of around 250,000 productive templates and 100,000 or so productive rearrangements per sample. Notes on the study in general: Public clonotypes, an uncommon group, contracted or remained stable on treatment.

CDR1 and CDR2 from the germline V gene are MNHEY and SMNVEV (reference sequence). This CDR3 has 13 amino acids. The V gene end was trimmed by 6 bases and the J gene end by 6 bases; junction bases not matched to a gene: 5. TCRdb keeps only in-frame clones here, not all; method: immunoSEQ multiplex PCR. This table has some 140,000 clones, less than 90% appearing once. To note about this clone: Its antigen remains unidentified.

This chain joins TRBV27 and TRBJ2-3, with 8 bases aligning to TRBD2. The material was PBMCs, obtained after 24 months of ibrutinib treatment. The clonotype was recovered from a human donor with chronic lymphocytic leukemia. CDR3 amino acids: CASRIGGADTQYF. The CDR3 DNA reads as TGTGCCAGCAGAATCGGGGGGGCGGATACGCAGTATTTT.